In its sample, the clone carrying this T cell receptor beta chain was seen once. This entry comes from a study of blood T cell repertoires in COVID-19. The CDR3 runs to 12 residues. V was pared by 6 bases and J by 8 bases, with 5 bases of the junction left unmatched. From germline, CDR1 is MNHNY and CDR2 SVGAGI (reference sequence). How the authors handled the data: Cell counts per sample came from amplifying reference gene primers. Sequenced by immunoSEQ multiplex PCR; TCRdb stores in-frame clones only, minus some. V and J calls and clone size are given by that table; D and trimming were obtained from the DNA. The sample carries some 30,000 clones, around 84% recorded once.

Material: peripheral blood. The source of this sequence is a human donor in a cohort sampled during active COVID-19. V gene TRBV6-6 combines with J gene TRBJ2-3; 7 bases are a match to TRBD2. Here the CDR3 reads CASSRGLGTQYF. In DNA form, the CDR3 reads TGTGCCAGCAGCCGCGGACTAGGTACGCAGTATTTT.